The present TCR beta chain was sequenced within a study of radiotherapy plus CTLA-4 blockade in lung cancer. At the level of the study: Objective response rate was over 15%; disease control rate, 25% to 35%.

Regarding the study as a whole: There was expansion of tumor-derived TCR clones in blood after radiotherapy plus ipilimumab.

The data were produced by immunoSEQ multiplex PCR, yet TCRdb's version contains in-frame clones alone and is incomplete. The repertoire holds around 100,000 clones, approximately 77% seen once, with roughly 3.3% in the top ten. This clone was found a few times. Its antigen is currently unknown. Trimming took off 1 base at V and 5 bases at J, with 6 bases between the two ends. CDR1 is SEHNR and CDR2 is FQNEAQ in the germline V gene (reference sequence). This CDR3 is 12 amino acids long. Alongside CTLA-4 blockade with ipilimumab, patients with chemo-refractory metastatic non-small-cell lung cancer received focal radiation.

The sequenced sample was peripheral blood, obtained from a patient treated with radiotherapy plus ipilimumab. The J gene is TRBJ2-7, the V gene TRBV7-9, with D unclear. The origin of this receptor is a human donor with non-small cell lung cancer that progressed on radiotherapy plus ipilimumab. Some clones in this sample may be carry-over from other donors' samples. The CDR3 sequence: CASSLVSNEQYF. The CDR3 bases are TGTGCCAGCAGCTTAGTATCGAACGAGCAGTACTTC.